This T cell receptor beta chain was captured in a study of vaccination and CD4 T cells after COVID-19 (dated by TCRdb to about 2022). As for the study more broadly: Convalescent patients had a positive SARS-CoV-2 result on nasal swab PCR, and of these patients, nine had mild disease and one had severe disease. In the convalescent cohort there were six males and four females, among whom were two Hispanic individuals, seven Caucasians, two Asians and one multiracial person. Each participant got two doses of either the Pfizer-BioNTech BNT162b2 vaccine (n=8) or the Moderna mRNA-1273 vaccine (n=2). Post-COVID blood samples were collected from convalescent patients a median of approximately 100 days after diagnosis, with a range of about 30 to 161 days. Post-vaccine blood samples were taken a median of 72 days after the second vaccine dose, with a range of about 13 to 241 days. For stimulating the cultures, overlapping spike peptide pools were used, derived from SARS-CoV-2 as well as from the common cold coronaviruses HCoV-NL63, HCoV-OC43 and HCoV-229E. In control cultures, a CEFX viral epitope pool was used as positive control, an HIV-1 Nef peptide pool was used as negative control, or no peptide was added. In fewer than 12 COVID-19 convalescent patients and a handful of infection-naive healthy vaccine recipients, researchers compared the spike-specific CD4+ TCR repertoire from before mRNA vaccination with the repertoire from after. Study-wide conclusions, independent of this receptor: In convalescent patients, a median approximately 90% of post-vaccine SARS-CoV-2-reactive clones were detected only after vaccination, suggesting vaccine-specific priming. Nearly all vaccine-specific clones in convalescent patients (304 of 307) were mono-reactive for SARS-CoV-2 spike rather than cross-reactive with common cold coronaviruses. The median number of SARS-CoV-2-reactive clonotypes rose from around 22 after infection to 30 to 45 after vaccination, but the change was not significant. The study included relatively few convalescent patients and did not analyze early timepoints after natural infection.

Library prep was done by PCR. TCR sequencing of DNA from cultured CD4+ T cells used the Oncomine TCR Beta short-read assay at the Johns Hopkins FTIC core. Genomic DNA was extracted from the cultured CD4+ T cells with the QIAamp micro DNA kit. The Oncomine TCR Beta libraries from cultured CD4+ T cells were pooled using unique dual indexes and then sequenced on an Illumina iSeq 100. Per the authors' processing: Non-productive sequences were filtered out, and CDR3s that did not start with C, did not end with F or W, or were shorter than 7 amino acids were discarded. The MANAFEST web application was used to identify antigen-specific clonotypes by comparing peptide-stimulated wells against reference wells and other culture wells. An FDR below 0.05, an odds ratio above 5, and a productive frequency above 0.1% in at least two of three replicate wells were required for clones to be considered positive. Cross-reactive clonotypes were defined as significantly expanded in both SARS-CoV-2 spike wells and at least one common cold coronavirus spike condition. CDR3 homology was assessed with Levenshtein distances (stringdist) and unrooted phylogenetic trees (ape) in R version 3.6.1. The public sequencing data were trimmed at Q25 with fastp and processed into clonotypes with MiXCR by TCRdb, which kept only in-frame beta chains. Each CDR3 protein gets just one entry, which takes the most common genes and DNA from the rows behind it. V and J calls and clone size were set by TCRdb, not the authors. For this sample the table gives roughly 12,000 distinct CDR3 sequences, of which approximately 53% were detected only once. Under 30% of the sample is held by the ten biggest clonotypes.

There are 14 amino acids in the CDR3, from cysteine to phenylalanine inclusive. Only the CDR3 region is kept as DNA, spanning 42 bases read in frame from base 1. V and J lose 4 bases and 0 bases, and a span of 7 bases separates them. Per the germline V gene, MNHNS is the CDR1 and SASEGT is the CDR2. The treatment or condition label for this specimen denotes: roughly 11-day PBMC culture with coronavirus spike peptide pools or control peptides (ViraFEST assay). The ViraFEST assay, used in the study, expanded antigen-specific T cells with peptide pools and then identified the expanded clonotypes through TCR sequencing. Positive SARS-CoV-2 PCR tests in the convalescent patients dated from March to December 2020, before Alpha, Beta and Delta variants emerged in the United States. Each well held under 2.5 million PBMCs cultured in IMDM containing roughly 5% human AB serum and 9 to 10 IU/ml IL-2, with around 9.7 ug/ml peptide pools added. On days 3 and 7, half of the culture medium was replaced with fresh IL-2-containing medium. CD4+ T cells were isolated after about nine days of culture through negative selection using the EasySep CD4+ T cell isolation kit. Ficoll-Paque Plus gradient centrifugation was used to isolate PBMCs from whole blood, and the isolated PBMCs were then either used fresh or cryopreserved at -140C. In general, triplicate wells were set up for every culture condition.

This clonotype has a handful of counts. The antigen it recognizes is unknown. It has no much larger one-base neighbor in the sample; base qualities were not kept. Source material: CD4+ T cells from blood, cultured in vitro. The receptor was derived from a human donor who had recovered from COVID-19. The chain is made from TRBV6-1 and TRBJ1-5; there is no confident call for the D gene. At the DNA level, the sequence is TGTGCCAGCAGTGCGACATATAGCAATCAGCCCCAGCATTTT. The resulting protein is CASSATYSNQPQHF.